This is a list of T cell receptor beta chains from one sample in a study of OX40 agonist ivuxolimab in advanced cancers. Assay used: immunoSEQ multiplex PCR; TCRdb lists only in-frame clones, some missing. The sample yields about 45,000 clones, 84% seen once. This material consisted of CD4+ or CD8+ T cells sorted from blood, taken in a trial of the OX40 agonist ivuxolimab. The origin of the receptors is an adult with an advanced solid tumor such as melanoma, head and neck, liver or kidney cancer. Each CDR3 is given with its conserved first and last residue. Each record gives: J gene, clone size, D gene, V gene, CDR3 DNA, CDR3 protein. A D gene is named only where the DNA matches it firmly. Rows may omit the clone size; those that give it use once, few, many or a size class.

J: TRBJ2-7
size: .
D: .
V: TRBV6-6
DNA: TGTGCCAGCAGGGACGAGGGTTCCGAGCAGTACTTC
CDR3: CASRDEGSEQYF

J: TRBJ2-1
size: .
D: TRBD1
V: TRBV5-1
DNA: TGCGCCAGCTCGGAGGGGACAGGGTTCTACAATGAGCAGTTCTTC
CDR3: CASSEGTGFYNEQFF

J: TRBJ2-7
size: .
D: .
V: TRBV29-1
DNA: TGCAGCGTTGTTTCTAGCGACCTTGGAGAGCAGTACTTC
CDR3: CSVVSSDLGEQYF

J: TRBJ2-7
size: .
D: TRBD2
V: TRBV28
DNA: TGTGCCACTGCGGATAGCGGGTTCCACGAGCAGTACTTC
CDR3: CATADSGFHEQYF

J: TRBJ2-1
size: .
D: .
V: TRBV6-1
DNA: TGTGCCAGCAGTGAATCAACGGGCTCCTACAATGAGCAGTTCTTC
CDR3: CASSESTGSYNEQFF

J: TRBJ2-3
size: .
D: .
V: TRBV30
DNA: TGTGCCTGGAAGGCGGGAAATATAGATACGCAGTATTTT
CDR3: CAWKAGNIDTQYF

J: TRBJ2-7
size: .
D: TRBD1
V: TRBV9
DNA: TGTGCCAGCAGCGTTGGTGGGACAGGGATTTACGAGCAGTACTTC
CDR3: CASSVGGTGIYEQYF

J: TRBJ1-2
size: .
D: .
V: TRBV6-1
DNA: TGTGCCAGCAGTGAACTACCGCCGACTAACTATGGCTACACCTTC
CDR3: CASSELPPTNYGYTF

J: TRBJ2-1
size: .
D: TRBD2
V: TRBV28
DNA: TGTGCCAGCAGTTTATGGGCTAGCGGGAGGAGTAATGAGCAGTTCTTC
CDR3: CASSLWASGRSNEQFF

J: TRBJ1-5
size: .
D: .
V: TRBV27
DNA: TGTGCCAGCAGTTTATATTCCTATAGCAATCAGCCCCAGCATTTT
CDR3: CASSLYSYSNQPQHF

J: TRBJ2-6
size: .
D: .
V: TRBV11-3
DNA: TGTGCCAGCAGCGTACTAGGCGCCAACGTCCTGACTTTC
CDR3: CASSVLGANVLTF

J: TRBJ2-1
size: few
D: TRBD2
V: TRBV9
DNA: TGTGCCAGCAGCACCAGCGGGGGGACCTACAATGAGCAGTTCTTC
CDR3: CASSTSGGTYNEQFF

J: TRBJ1-2
size: .
D: .
V: TRBV19
DNA: TGTGCCAGTAGTCGAGATGGCTACACCTTC
CDR3: CASSRDGYTF

J: TRBJ2-7
size: .
D: .
V: TRBV10-3
DNA: TGTGCCATCAGTGGAACCAAATTCTACGAGCAGTACTTC
CDR3: CAISGTKFYEQYF

J: TRBJ2-5
size: .
D: TRBD1
V: TRBV2
DNA: TGTGCCAGCAGTGAAGGGACAGGGGTAGGAGAGACCCAGTACTTC
CDR3: CASSEGTGVGETQYF

J: TRBJ1-1
size: once
D: .
V: TRBV6-1
DNA: TGTGCCAGCAGTGTGGGGGATCGTGAAGCTTTCTTT
CDR3: CASSVGDREAFF

J: TRBJ2-1
size: .
D: TRBD1
V: TRBV9
DNA: TGTGCCAGCAGCGTTGCCGGGACAGCATACAATGAGCAGTTCTTC
CDR3: CASSVAGTAYNEQFF

J: TRBJ1-6
size: .
D: TRBD1
V: TRBV30
DNA: TGTGCCTGGAACAGGGGACTATACGATAATTCACCCCTCCACTTT
CDR3: CAWNRGLYDNSPLHF

J: TRBJ2-7
size: once
D: .
V: TRBV5-5
DNA: TGTGCCAGCAGCTCCGTGCACAGGGCATACGAGCAGTACTTC
CDR3: CASSSVHRAYEQYF

J: TRBJ2-7
size: .
D: TRBD1
V: TRBV27
DNA: TGTGCCAGCAGTTTATCTGGTAGAGGGGGCGACGAGCAGTACTTC
CDR3: CASSLSGRGGDEQYF

J: TRBJ2-3
size: once
D: TRBD2
V: TRBV4-1
DNA: TGCGCCAGCAGCCAATGGGCTAGCGGGGCCACAGATACGCAGTATTTT
CDR3: CASSQWASGATDTQYF

J: TRBJ1-1
size: few
D: TRBD1
V: TRBV5-1
DNA: TGCGCCAGCAGCTCGGGACAGGAGAACACTGAAGCTTTCTTT
CDR3: CASSSGQENTEAFF

J: TRBJ2-7
size: once
D: .
V: TRBV6-1
DNA: TGTGCCAGCAGCCAACAGGGGAGGAGCTCCTACGAGCAGTACTTC
CDR3: CASSQQGRSSYEQYF

J: TRBJ2-7
size: .
D: .
V: TRBV11-2
DNA: TGTGCCAGCAGCTTAAGTCTGGAGCAGTGCTTC
CDR3: CASSLSLEQCF

J: TRBJ2-7
size: .
D: .
V: TRBV19
DNA: TGTGCCAGTAGTATAAACCTAGGCCTCCTCGATCAATTATCCCACGAGCAGTACTTC
CDR3: CASSINLGLLDQLSHEQYF

J: TRBJ2-1
size: .
D: TRBD2
V: TRBV7-9
DNA: TGTGCCAGCCCCCGGACTAGCGGGAGAGGGTTTCGCAATGAGCAGTTCTTC
CDR3: CASPRTSGRGFRNEQFF

J: TRBJ1-3
size: .
D: TRBD1
V: TRBV15
DNA: TGTGCCACGGGGGGACAGGGAGGAAACACCATATATTTT
CDR3: CATGGQGGNTIYF

J: TRBJ2-7
size: .
D: .
V: TRBV19
DNA: TGTGCCAGTAGTATAGACAACAGCCTCTACGAGCAGTACTTC
CDR3: CASSIDNSLYEQYF

J: TRBJ2-2
size: .
D: TRBD1
V: TRBV7-3
DNA: TGTGCCAGCAGCTTGGGGACAGGCACCGGGGAGCTGTTTTTT
CDR3: CASSLGTGTGELFF

J: TRBJ2-3
size: .
D: .
V: TRBV13
DNA: TGTGCCAGCAGCTTAATGGGCAGGGATGGTACAGATACGCAGTATTTT
CDR3: CASSLMGRDGTDTQYF

J: TRBJ1-1
size: few
D: .
V: TRBV5-4
DNA: TGTGCCAGCAGCTTTGGGGGGCAGGCTTTCTTT
CDR3: CASSFGGQAFF

J: TRBJ2-2
size: .
D: .
V: TRBV27
DNA: TGTGCCAGCAGTCCGGGACTGGGCACCGGGGAGCTGTTTTTT
CDR3: CASSPGLGTGELFF

J: TRBJ1-1
size: .
D: .
V: TRBV14
DNA: TGTGCCAGCAGTCTCGTGGGGACTGAAGCTTTCTTT
CDR3: CASSLVGTEAFF

J: TRBJ2-1
size: .
D: .
V: TRBV13
DNA: TGTGCCAGCAGCCCTGGGGACTCGAGGGATGAGCAGTTCTTC
CDR3: CASSPGDSRDEQFF

J: TRBJ2-7
size: .
D: .
V: TRBV9
DNA: TGTGCCAGCAGCGTAGGGGGGTACACATCCTACGAGCAGTACTTC
CDR3: CASSVGGYTSYEQYF

J: TRBJ2-1
size: .
D: TRBD2
V: TRBV19
DNA: TGTGCCAGTAGTATTAGTGGACTAGCGTTCGATGAGCAGTTCTTC
CDR3: CASSISGLAFDEQFF

J: TRBJ2-3
size: .
D: .
V: TRBV29-1
DNA: TGCAGCGTTGATACCGGGACAGATACGCAGTATTTT
CDR3: CSVDTGTDTQYF